The 31 T cell receptor beta chains below all came from one sample that was sequenced in a study of blood T cell repertoires in COVID-19. Libraries were prepared by immunoSEQ multiplex PCR; TCRdb keeps only in-frame clonotypes and omits some of them. The table includes 25,000 to 30,000 clones, approximately 90% detected once. Sequences were obtained from peripheral blood. The receptors originated from a human donor in a cohort sampled during active COVID-19.

This sequence joins TRBV27 and TRBJ2-7; D might be TRBD1 (5 bases). The CDR3 runs to 15 residues. CDR1 MNHEY and CDR2 SMNVEV come from the germline V gene (reference sequence). V was trimmed by 8 bases and J by 4 bases, leaving 21 bases between them. As DNA, the CDR3 is TGTGCCAGCCGACCCCATAGCAGGGCCCAATACGAGCAGTACTTC. It translates to CASRPHSRAQYEQYF.

The sample holds one count of this clone. The DNA for the CDR3 is TGTGCCAGCAGCAGTACAGGGGTGGATACGCAGTATTTT. It is translated as CASSSTGVDTQYF. The rearrangement uses TRBV7-3 and TRBJ2-3; TRBD1 matches 7 bases. V lost 5 bases to trimming and J lost 6 bases; unmatched junction nucleotides: 5. Germline CDR1 reads SGHTA; CDR2 reads FQGTGA. The CDR3 consists of 13 residues.

This chain links TRBV7-5 with TRBJ1-2. TRBV7-5 corresponds to a pseudogene. The length of the CDR3 is 13 residues. In nucleotides, the CDR3 is TGTGCCAGAAGCCCCCCTATCGGCTATGGCTACACCTTC. Translated: CARSPPIGYGYTF.

The chain carries TRBV4-1 and TRBJ1-4, with 9 nucleotides matching TRBD1. This CDR3 is built from 15 residues. Germline CDR1 and CDR2: MGHRA and YSYEKL. J lost 7 bases, V lost 1 base, and 4 bases had no gene match. CDR3 nucleotides: TGCGCCAGCAGCCAAGGGGACAGGGCTCGTGAAAAACTGTTTTTT. Its protein product is CASSQGDRAREKLFF.

This sequence joins TRBV7-9 and TRBJ1-4, with D perhaps matching TRBD1 (6 bases). The CDR3 is 16 residues long. The V and J ends lost 2 bases and 0 bases respectively, with 10 bases between them. Germline V gives CDR1 SEHNR, CDR2 FQNEAQ (reference sequence). The CDR3 region has the DNA TGTGCCAGCAGCTTAAGGACAGTTTCAACTAATGAAAAACTGTTTTTT. Its protein product is CASSLRTVSTNEKLFF.

This clone was detected once. The CDR3 sequence: CASSLEIAVGELFF. CDR3 sequence (DNA): TGTGCCAGCAGCTTAGAAATAGCGGTCGGGGAGCTGTTTTTT. The V gene is TRBV11-2, the J gene TRBJ2-2, with TRBD2 as a possible D gene (6 bases). Trimming pared 0 bases from V and 7 bases from J, leaving 9 bases between. This CDR3 has 14 amino acids. Germline V gives CDR1 SGHAT, CDR2 FQNNGV.

J is TRBJ1-4 and V is TRBV28; tentatively, D is TRBD1 (6 bases). Per the germline V gene, CDR1 is MDHEN and CDR2 is SYDVKM. The CDR3 is 17 amino acids. The V gene lost 4 bases and the J gene lost 4 bases, with 19 bases spanning the gap. CDR3 sequence reads: CASSSPGQFVGNEKLFF. In DNA form, the CDR3 reads TGTGCCAGCAGTTCACCCGGACAGTTTGTTGGTAATGAAAAACTGTTTTTT.

The rearrangement links TRBV7-9 to TRBJ2-5; 7 bases line up with TRBD2. This CDR3 spans 12 amino acids. CDR1 and CDR2 from the germline V gene are SEHNR and FQNEAQ (reference sequence). V shed 11 bases and J 1 base; nucleotides not matched to a gene: 4. The CDR3 region is CAGGRGQETQYF. CDR3 in DNA: TGTGCCGGGGGGAGGGGCCAAGAGACCCAGTACTTC.

The chain couples TRBV5-1 to TRBJ1-4; no clear D. V gave up 4 bases and J gave up 4 bases, with 11 bases separating them. The CDR3 is made up of 14 amino acids. Germline V gives CDR1 SGHRS, CDR2 YFSETQ. As DNA, the CDR3 is TGCGCCAGCAGCCCGGCGGGAGTTAATGAAAAACTGTTTTTT. Amino acid sequence: CASSPAGVNEKLFF.

This chain joins TRBV6-2 or TRBV6-3 and TRBJ2-1; TRBD1 is a possible D gene (6 bases). The CDR3 is made up of 13 amino acids. Germline loops: CDR1 MNHEY, CDR2 SVGEGT. V was pared by 5 bases and J by 7 bases, with 12 bases between. This chain's CDR3 is CASSHVGANEQFF. As DNA, the CDR3 is TGTGCCAGCAGTCACGTGGGGGCTAATGAGCAGTTCTTC.

The chain recombines TRBV5-4 with TRBJ2-3; TRBD1 matches 9 bases. CDR1 is SGHNT, CDR2 YYREEE, per germline (reference sequence). The CDR3 contains 16 residues. The V and J ends lost 4 bases and 1 base, in that order; junction bases with no gene match: 7. The CDR3 loop is CASSPTRDRGTDTQYF. The CDR3 coding sequence is TGTGCCAGCAGCCCAACCCGGGACAGGGGCACAGATACGCAGTATTTT.

The chain carries TRBV5-6 and TRBJ2-7, with no clear D. Between the trimmed V and J ends, which lost 0 bases and 0 bases, there was a span of 4 bases. The CDR3 is made up of 13 amino acids. The germline gives CDR1 SGHDT, CDR2 YYEEEE. The CDR3 nucleotides read TGTGCCAGCAGCTTGGTAGTCTCCTACGAGCAGTACTTC. Its protein product is CASSLVVSYEQYF.

The chain couples TRBV28 to TRBJ1-3; no clear D. V dropped 1 base and J dropped 0 bases, with 7 bases sitting between them. The CDR3 consists of 15 residues. Germline CDR1 is MDHEN and CDR2 is SYDVKM. The CDR3 is CASSLSVYSGNTIYF. The CDR3 DNA reads TGTGCCAGCAGTTTATCTGTATACTCTGGAAACACCATATATTTT.

This chain connects TRBV7-2 to TRBJ2-5, with D maybe TRBD1 (7 bases). Looked up from germline, CDR1 is SGHTA and CDR2 is FQGNSA. The CDR3 spans 15 residues. V gave up 4 bases and J gave up 4 bases, with 16 bases separating them. CDR3: CASSSPGAGGETQYF. The DNA of the CDR3 is TGTGCCAGCAGCTCCCCGGGGGCAGGGGGAGAGACCCAGTACTTC.

The CDR3: CASSLRGGRDIQYF. In DNA form, the CDR3 reads TGTGCCAGCAGCTTACGGGGAGGGAGGGACATTCAGTACTTC. V and J are TRBV3-1 (or the pseudogene TRBV3-2) and TRBJ2-4; 7 bases are a match to TRBD2. Germline CDR1 reads LGHDT; CDR2 reads YNNKEL (reference sequence). Losses at the gene ends were 5 bases for V and 8 bases for J; bases not matched to a gene: 9. This CDR3 comprises 14 residues.

V is TRBV27 and J is TRBJ1-6; D unresolved. Germline-derived CDR1 and CDR2 are MNHEY and SMNVEV (reference sequence). Trimming removed 6 bases from V and 10 bases from J, with 16 bases in between. The CDR3 has 14 residues. CDR3 bases: TGTGCCAGCAGCCCGACCCTAGCTGGGTCACCCCTCCACTTT. This encodes CASSPTLAGSPLHF.

The chain employs TRBV4-3 and TRBJ1-6; D gene uncertain. V lost 0 bases, J lost 11 bases, and 11 bases lay in between. The CDR3 contains 14 residues. CDR1 is LGHNA, CDR2 YSLEER, per germline. The CDR3 is CASSQDGGITPLHF. In DNA form, the CDR3 reads TGCGCCAGCAGCCAAGATGGCGGGATTACACCCCTCCACTTT.

The chain employs TRBV9 and TRBJ1-1; 7 bases map to TRBD1. The CDR3 totals 14 residues. V trimming: 1 base; J trimming: 4 bases; junction bases outside the gene matches: 4. Per germline, CDR1 SGDLS and CDR2 YYNGEE. CDR3 DNA sequence: TGTGCCAGCAGCGTATTAGACAGGGCCACTGAAGCTTTCTTT. This codes for CASSVLDRATEAFF.

The V and J genes are TRBV28 and TRBJ2-1; perhaps TRBD2 as D (6 bases). This CDR3 comprises 16 residues. Between the trimmed V and J ends, which lost 5 bases and 1 base, there was a span of 15 bases. Germline CDR1 is MDHEN and CDR2 is SYDVKM. CDR3 coding DNA: TGTGCCAGCAGTCTTTTCGGGGGTGGGTCCTACAATGAGCAGTTCTTC. Residues: CASSLFGGGSYNEQFF.

This clone is medium-sized within its sample. The chain carries TRBV3-1 (or the pseudogene TRBV3-2) and TRBJ1-1; no definite D call. Germline assignment: CDR1 LGHDT and CDR2 YNNKEL (reference sequence). This CDR3 has 14 amino acids. The V end was cut by 1 base, the J end by 4 bases, with 10 bases between. The CDR3 region is CASSQARGVTEAFF. DNA for the CDR3: TGTGCCAGCAGCCAAGCCCGGGGTGTCACTGAAGCTTTCTTT.

The gene calls are TRBV5-4 and TRBJ2-3; 10 bases align to TRBD2. V was pared by 4 bases and J by 5 bases, with 7 bases of the junction left unmatched. Per germline, CDR1 SGHNT and CDR2 YYREEE (reference sequence). The CDR3 has 15 amino acids. CDR3 nucleotide sequence: TGTGCCAGCAGCCCTTCTAGCGGGGGATTAGATACGCAGTATTTT. Protein: CASSPSSGGLDTQYF.

The V call is TRBV2, the J call TRBJ1-6; D may be TRBD1 (6 bases). This CDR3 comprises 14 residues. Germline V CDR1 and CDR2: SNHLY, FYNNEI. V was shortened by 6 bases and J by 9 bases, with 15 bases between the two germline ends. For the CDR3, the DNA is TGTGCCAGCAGGACACAGGGAATCCGTTCACCCCTCCACTTT. Amino acid sequence: CASRTQGIRSPLHF. The full variable domain, its missing parts supplied by reference TRBV2 and TRBJ1-6, is EPEVTQTPSHQVTQMGQEVILRCVPISNHLYFYWYRQILGQKVEFLVSFYNNEISEKSEIFDDQFSVERPDGSNFTLKIRSTKLEDSAMYFCASRTQGIRSPLHFGNGTRLTVT.

V usage is TRBV3-1 (or the pseudogene TRBV3-2) and J usage is TRBJ1-1; 7 bases line up with TRBD1. V gave up 3 bases and J gave up 4 bases; unmatched junction bases: 5. The CDR3 spans 14 residues. The germline V gene has CDR1 LGHDT and CDR2 YNNKEL (reference sequence). For the CDR3, the DNA is TGTGCCAGCAGCCATTTTGGACAGGCCACTGAAGCTTTCTTT. Its protein product is CASSHFGQATEAFF.

This clone has only a few counts. The rearrangement joins TRBV27 to TRBJ1-2; 7 positions match TRBD1. Germline V gene data show CDR1 as MNHEY and CDR2 as SMNVEV (reference sequence). The CDR3 has 13 residues. J lost 4 bases, V lost 7 bases, and 6 bases had no gene match. This CDR3 reads CASILTGAYGYTF. DNA of the CDR3: TGTGCCAGCATCTTAACAGGGGCCTATGGCTACACCTTC.

With regard to this clone: In the same sample, other DNA sequences code for this CDR3. The chain recombines TRBV19 with TRBJ1-1; D is ambiguous. V was trimmed by 5 bases and J by 1 base, leaving 8 bases between them. The V gene's germline CDR1 is LNHDA and CDR2 SQIVND (reference sequence). The CDR3 is made up of 13 amino acids. In DNA, the CDR3 is TGTGCCAGTAGTCCAGGTGGGAACACTGAAGCTTTCTTT. Residues: CASSPGGNTEAFF.

V usage is TRBV6-5 and J usage is TRBJ2-3, with 8 bases fitting TRBD1. The CDR3 covers 15 residues. J lost 0 bases, V lost 7 bases, and 6 bases had no gene match. Per the germline V gene, CDR1 is MNHEY and CDR2 is SVGAGI. The CDR3 loop reads CASTDGQGSTDTQYF. The CDR3, as DNA: TGTGCCAGCACCGACGGACAGGGTAGCACAGATACGCAGTATTTT.

This clone came up once. The chain combines TRBV9 with TRBJ2-1; 11 positions agree with TRBD2. Germline CDR1 reads SGDLS; CDR2 reads YYNGEE. V lost 0 bases to trimming and J lost 6 bases; unmatched junction nucleotides: 11. The CDR3 sequence is 18 residues long. The CDR3 spells CASSVGVAGGRLSNEQFF. DNA of the CDR3: TGTGCCAGCAGCGTAGGGGTAGCGGGGGGGCGTTTATCCAATGAGCAGTTCTTC.

V usage is TRBV28 and J usage is TRBJ2-3; TRBD2 aligns across 8 bases. Germline loops: CDR1 MDHEN, CDR2 SYDVKM. Trimming at V came to 5 bases and at J to 1 base, leaving 2 bases not matched to a gene. The CDR3 loop spans 14 amino acids. This CDR3 reads CASSRGGGTDTQYF. In nucleotides, the CDR3 is TGTGCCAGCAGTCGGGGGGGCGGCACAGATACGCAGTATTTT.

The CDR3 region has the DNA TGTGCCAGCAGCCAGGGGTTCGGGCAATACGAGCAGTACTTC. Its translation is CASSQGFGQYEQYF. The gene calls are TRBV9 and TRBJ2-7; D perhaps matches TRBD1 (6 bases). The germline V gene encodes CDR1 SGDLS and CDR2 YYNGEE. CDR3 length equals 14 residues. The ends were cut back, 4 bases at V and 4 bases at J, with 15 bases in the middle.

The chain is built from TRBV6-5 and TRBJ1-6; 8 nucleotides align to TRBD1. Trimming took 6 bases from V and 6 from J; bases not matched to a gene: 4. Germline loops: CDR1 MNHEY, CDR2 SVGAGI. The CDR3 is 14 amino acids. CDR3 in DNA: TGTGCCAGCAGAAGCAGGGGGCTTAATTCACCCCTCCACTTT. Translated: CASRSRGLNSPLHF.

J is TRBJ2-1 and V is TRBV18; 9 bases match TRBD1. The J segment lost 7 bases and the V segment lost 3 bases, leaving 10 bases of the junction unmatched. The CDR3 covers 16 residues. The germline V gene has CDR1 KGHSH and CDR2 LQKENI. In DNA, the CDR3 is TGTGCCAGCTCACCTCGACAGGGGGAAGGTCGGAATGAGCAGTTCTTC. This encodes CASSPRQGEGRNEQFF.